This paragraph reports one T cell receptor (beta chain). The method was immunoSEQ multiplex PCR; TCRdb's version includes in-frame clones alone and lacks a portion of them. The sample lists hundreds of thousands of clones; 97% were seen once. The data originate from a study of shared clonotypes between healthy human individuals. On the study more broadly: With ages of 18 to 49, the donors were a couple of women and a few men.

The sample consisted of naive CD4+ T cells sorted from blood. Subset indicated: CD45RA+ positively selected. The TCR sequence derives from a young woman in good health.

DNA for the CDR3: TGTGCCAGCCGACTCACGACCGGCTCCTACAATGAGCAGTTCTTC. Translated, it gives CASRLTTGSYNEQFF. The chain carries TRBV27 and TRBJ2-1; D call uncertain. CDR3 length equals 15 residues. V was trimmed by 8 bases and J by 0 bases, leaving 14 bases between them. In germline, CDR1 is MNHEY, CDR2 SMNVEV (reference sequence).